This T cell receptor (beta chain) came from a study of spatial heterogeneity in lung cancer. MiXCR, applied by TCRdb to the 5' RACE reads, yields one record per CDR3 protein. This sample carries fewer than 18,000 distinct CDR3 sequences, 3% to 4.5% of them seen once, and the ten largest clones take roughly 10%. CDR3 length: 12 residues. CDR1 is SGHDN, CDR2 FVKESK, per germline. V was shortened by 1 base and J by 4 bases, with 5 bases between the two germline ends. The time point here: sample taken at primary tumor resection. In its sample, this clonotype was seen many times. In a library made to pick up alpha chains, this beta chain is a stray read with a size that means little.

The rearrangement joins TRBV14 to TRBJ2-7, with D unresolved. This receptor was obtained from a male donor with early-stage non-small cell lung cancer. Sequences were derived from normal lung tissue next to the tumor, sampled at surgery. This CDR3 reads CASSQGHYEQYF. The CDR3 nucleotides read TGTGCCAGCAGCCAAGGTCATTACGAGCAGTACTTC.